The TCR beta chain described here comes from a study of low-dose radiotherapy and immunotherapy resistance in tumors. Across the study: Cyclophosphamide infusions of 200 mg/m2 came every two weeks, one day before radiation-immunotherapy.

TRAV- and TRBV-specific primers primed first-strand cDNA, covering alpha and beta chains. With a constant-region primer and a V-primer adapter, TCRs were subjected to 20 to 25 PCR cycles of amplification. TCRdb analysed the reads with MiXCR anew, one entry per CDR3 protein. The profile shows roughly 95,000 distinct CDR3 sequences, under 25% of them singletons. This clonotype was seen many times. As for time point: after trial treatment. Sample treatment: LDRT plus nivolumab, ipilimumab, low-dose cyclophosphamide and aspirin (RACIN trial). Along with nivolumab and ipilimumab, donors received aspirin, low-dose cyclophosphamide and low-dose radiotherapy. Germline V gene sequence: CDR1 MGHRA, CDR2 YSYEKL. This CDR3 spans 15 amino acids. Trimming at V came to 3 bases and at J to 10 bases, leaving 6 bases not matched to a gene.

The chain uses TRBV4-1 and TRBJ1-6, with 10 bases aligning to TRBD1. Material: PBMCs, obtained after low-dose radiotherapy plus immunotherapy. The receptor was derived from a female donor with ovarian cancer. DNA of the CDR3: TGCGCCAGCAGCCAGTCCGGGACAGGGGCCTCACCCCTCCACTTT. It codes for CASSQSGTGASPLHF.